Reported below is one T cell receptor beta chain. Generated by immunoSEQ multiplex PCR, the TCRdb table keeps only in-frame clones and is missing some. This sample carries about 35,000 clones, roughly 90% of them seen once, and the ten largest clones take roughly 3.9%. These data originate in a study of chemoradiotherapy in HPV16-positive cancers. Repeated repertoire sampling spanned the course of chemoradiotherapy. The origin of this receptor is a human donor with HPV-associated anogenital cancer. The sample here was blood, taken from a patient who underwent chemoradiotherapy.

The DNA for the CDR3 is TGTGCCAGCAGCGCAAGGACAGGGCGAAATTCACCCCTCCACTTT. This encodes CASSARTGRNSPLHF. This rearrangement joins TRBV14 to TRBJ1-6; TRBD1 matches at 8 bases. This CDR3 has 15 amino acids. The V and J ends lost 5 bases and 7 bases, in that order; junction bases with no gene match: 7. Germline CDR1 reads SGHDN; CDR2 reads FVKESK.